The 6 T cell receptor beta chains given below trace back to one sample, sequenced in a study of chemoradiotherapy in HPV16-positive cancers. Here immunoSEQ multiplex PCR was the method, and the copy in TCRdb shows in-frame clones only, minus some. The sample lists around 30,000 clones; around 88% were seen once. The sequences come from blood, collected from a patient who underwent chemoradiotherapy. These receptors all come from a human donor with HPV-associated anogenital cancer.

This chain joins TRBV10-1 and TRBJ2-3; D remains unclear. Germline CDR1 WNHNN, CDR2 SYGVQD (reference sequence). This CDR3 is 13 amino acids long. With 2 bases removed from V and 4 bases from J, the gap between germline ends came to 7 bases. DNA of the CDR3: TGCGCCAGCAGTGAGAGGGCCGCAGATACGCAGTATTTT. Its protein is CASSERAADTQYF.

The CDR3 reads CASRPGLAYEQYF. The CDR3, as DNA: TGTGCCAGCAGACCCGGACTAGCCTACGAGCAGTACTTC. The chain is built from TRBV11-2 and TRBJ2-7; 7 bases map to TRBD2. The CDR3 loop spans 13 amino acids. The junction had 4 bases not matched to a gene; V was cut back by 6 bases and J by 2 bases. CDR1 is SGHAT and CDR2 is FQNNGV in the germline V gene.

V is TRBV5-1 and J is TRBJ2-2; a weak D match, TRBD2 (6 bases). Trimming pared 2 bases from V and 5 bases from J, leaving 13 bases between. The CDR3 has 15 residues. Per the germline V gene, CDR1 is SGHRS and CDR2 is YFSETQ. CDR3 residues: CASSLGGRTTGELFF. The CDR3 DNA is TGCGCCAGCAGCTTAGGAGGGAGAACGACCGGGGAGCTGTTTTTT. Full variable domain (outside the CDR3, taken from reference TRBV5-1 and TRBJ2-2): KAGVTQTPRYLIKTRGQQVTLSCSPISGHRSVSWYQQTPGQGLQFLFEYFSETQRNKGNFPGRFSGRQFSNSRSEMNVSTLELGDSALYLCASSLGGRTTGELFFGEGSRLTVL.

The chain recombines TRBV7-9 with TRBJ2-1, with D maybe TRBD1 (5 bases). The V gene's germline CDR1 is SEHNR and CDR2 FQNEAQ (reference sequence). V lost 6 bases and J 9 bases, leaving 18 bases between the germline ends. This CDR3 spans 14 amino acids. The CDR3 here is CASRWHQGEVEQFF. The CDR3 DNA reads as TGTGCCAGCAGGTGGCATCAGGGCGAGGTTGAGCAGTTCTTC. Using reference TRBV7-9 and TRBJ2-1 for the parts outside the CDR3, the full variable domain is DTGVSQNPRHKITKRGQNVTFRCDPISEHNRLYWYRQTLGQGPEFLTYFQNEAQLEKSRLLSDRFSAERPKGSFSTLEIQRTEQGDSAMYLCASRWHQGEVEQFFGPGTRLTVL.

The chain combines TRBV5-1 with TRBJ2-1; 9 bases map to TRBD1. Germline-derived CDR1 and CDR2 are SGHRS and YFSETQ. CDR3 length: 15 residues. J lost 7 bases, V lost 4 bases, and 9 bases had no gene match. This chain's CDR3 is CASSPPTGGGNEQFF. Here the CDR3 DNA reads TGCGCCAGCAGCCCGCCGACAGGGGGAGGGAATGAGCAGTTCTTC.

This rearrangement joins TRBV6-1 to TRBJ2-1; TRBD2 is a possible D gene (6 bases). Germline loops: CDR1 MNHNS, CDR2 SASEGT. This CDR3 region has 14 residues. The germline V and J ends were trimmed by 5 bases and 3 bases, with 11 bases remaining between them. This chain's CDR3 is CASSMEGRYNEQFF. The DNA of the CDR3 is TGTGCCAGCAGTATGGAGGGCCGCTACAATGAGCAGTTCTTC.